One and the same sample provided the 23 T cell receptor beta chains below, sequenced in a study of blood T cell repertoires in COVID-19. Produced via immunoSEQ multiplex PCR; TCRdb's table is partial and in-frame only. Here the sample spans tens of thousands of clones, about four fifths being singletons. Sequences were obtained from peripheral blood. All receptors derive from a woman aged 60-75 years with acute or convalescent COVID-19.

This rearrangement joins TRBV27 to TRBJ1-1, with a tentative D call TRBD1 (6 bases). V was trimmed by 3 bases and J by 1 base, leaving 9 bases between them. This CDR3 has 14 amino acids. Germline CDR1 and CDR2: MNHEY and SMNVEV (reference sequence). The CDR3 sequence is CASSLRQANTEAFF. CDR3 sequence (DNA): TGTGCCAGCAGTTTGAGACAGGCGAACACTGAAGCTTTCTTT.

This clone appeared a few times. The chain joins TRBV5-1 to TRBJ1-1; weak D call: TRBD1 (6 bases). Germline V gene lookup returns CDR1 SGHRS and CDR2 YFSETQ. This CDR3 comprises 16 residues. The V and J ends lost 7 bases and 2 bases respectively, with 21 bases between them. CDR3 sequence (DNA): TGCGCCAGCGCTAAACTTACACGACAGGCCAACACTGAAGCTTTCTTT. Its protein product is CASAKLTRQANTEAFF.

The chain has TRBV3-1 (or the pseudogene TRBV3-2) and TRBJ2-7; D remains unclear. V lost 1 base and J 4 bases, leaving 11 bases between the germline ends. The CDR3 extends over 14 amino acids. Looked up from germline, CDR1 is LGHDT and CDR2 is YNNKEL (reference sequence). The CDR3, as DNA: TGTGCCAGCAGCCAAGGTCCGAGTTCGTACGAGCAGTACTTC. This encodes CASSQGPSSYEQYF.

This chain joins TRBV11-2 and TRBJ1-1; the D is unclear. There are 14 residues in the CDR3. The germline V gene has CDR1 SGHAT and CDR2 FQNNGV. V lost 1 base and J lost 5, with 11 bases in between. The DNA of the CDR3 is TGTGCCAGCAGCTTAGCCCCGACGGGGACTGAAGCTTTCTTT. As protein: CASSLAPTGTEAFF. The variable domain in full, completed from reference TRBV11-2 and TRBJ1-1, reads EAGVAQSPRYKIIEKRQSVAFWCNPISGHATLYWYQQILGQGPKLLIQFQNNGVVDDSQLPKDRFSAERLKGVDSTLKIQPAKLEDSAVYLCASSLAPTGTEAFFGQGTRLTVV.

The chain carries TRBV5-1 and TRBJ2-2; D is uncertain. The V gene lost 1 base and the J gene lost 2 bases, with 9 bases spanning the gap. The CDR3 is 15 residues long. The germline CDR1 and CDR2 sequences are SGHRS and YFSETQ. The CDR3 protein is CASSLKSINTGELFF. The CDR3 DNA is TGCGCCAGCAGCTTGAAATCCATTAACACCGGGGAGCTGTTTTTT. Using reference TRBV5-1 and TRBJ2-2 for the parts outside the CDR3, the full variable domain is KAGVTQTPRYLIKTRGQQVTLSCSPISGHRSVSWYQQTPGQGLQFLFEYFSETQRNKGNFPGRFSGRQFSNSRSEMNVSTLELGDSALYLCASSLKSINTGELFFGEGSRLTVL.

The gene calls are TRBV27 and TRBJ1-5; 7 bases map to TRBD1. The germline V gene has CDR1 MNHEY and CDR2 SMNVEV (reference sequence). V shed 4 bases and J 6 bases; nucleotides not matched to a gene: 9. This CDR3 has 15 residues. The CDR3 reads CASSSLGGLGQPQHF. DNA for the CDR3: TGTGCCAGCAGTTCATTAGGGGGCCTGGGTCAGCCCCAGCATTTT.

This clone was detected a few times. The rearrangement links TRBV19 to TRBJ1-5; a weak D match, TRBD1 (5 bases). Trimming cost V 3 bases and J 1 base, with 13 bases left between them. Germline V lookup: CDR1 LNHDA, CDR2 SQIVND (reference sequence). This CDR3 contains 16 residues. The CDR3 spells CASSILSGGSNQPQHF. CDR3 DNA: TGTGCCAGTAGTATCCTATCTGGGGGGAGCAATCAGCCCCAGCATTTT.

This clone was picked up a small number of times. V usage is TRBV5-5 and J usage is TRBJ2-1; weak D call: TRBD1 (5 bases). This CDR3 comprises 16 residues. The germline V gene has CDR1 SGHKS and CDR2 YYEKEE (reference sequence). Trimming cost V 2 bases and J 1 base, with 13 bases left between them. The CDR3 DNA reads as TGTGCCAGCAGCTTCCCCTCTGCAGGGTCCTACAATGAGCAGTTCTTC. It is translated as CASSFPSAGSYNEQFF.

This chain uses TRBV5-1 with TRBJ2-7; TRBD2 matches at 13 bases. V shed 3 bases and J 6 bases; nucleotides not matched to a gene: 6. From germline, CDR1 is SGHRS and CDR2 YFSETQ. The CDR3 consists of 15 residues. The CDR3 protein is CASSSGLAGSLEQYF. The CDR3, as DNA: TGCGCCAGCAGCTCGGGACTAGCGGGATCTCTCGAGCAGTACTTC.

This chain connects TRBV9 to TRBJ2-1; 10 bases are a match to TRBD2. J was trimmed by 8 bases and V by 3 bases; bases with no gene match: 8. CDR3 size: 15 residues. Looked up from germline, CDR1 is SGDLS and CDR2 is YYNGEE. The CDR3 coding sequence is TGTGCCAGCAGCGAGAGTAGCGGGGGGTGGTATGAGCAGTTCTTC. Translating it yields CASSESSGGWYEQFF.

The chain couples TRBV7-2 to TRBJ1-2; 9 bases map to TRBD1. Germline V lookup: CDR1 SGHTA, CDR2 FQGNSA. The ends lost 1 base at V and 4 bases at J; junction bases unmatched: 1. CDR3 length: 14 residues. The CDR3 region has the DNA TGTGCCAGCAGCTTAGACAGGGGGCCCTATGGCTACACCTTC. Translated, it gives CASSLDRGPYGYTF.

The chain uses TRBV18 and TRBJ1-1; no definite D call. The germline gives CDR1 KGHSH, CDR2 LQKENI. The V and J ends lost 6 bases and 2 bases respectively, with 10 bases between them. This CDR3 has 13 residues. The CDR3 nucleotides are TGTGCCAGCTCGGGCGGGTTCAACACTGAAGCTTTCTTT. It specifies CASSGGFNTEAFF.

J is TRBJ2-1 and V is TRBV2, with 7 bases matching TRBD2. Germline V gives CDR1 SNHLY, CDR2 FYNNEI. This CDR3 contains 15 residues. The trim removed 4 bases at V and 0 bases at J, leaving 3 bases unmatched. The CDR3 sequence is CASSASGISYNEQFF. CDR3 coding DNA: TGTGCCAGCAGTGCTAGCGGAATCTCCTACAATGAGCAGTTCTTC.

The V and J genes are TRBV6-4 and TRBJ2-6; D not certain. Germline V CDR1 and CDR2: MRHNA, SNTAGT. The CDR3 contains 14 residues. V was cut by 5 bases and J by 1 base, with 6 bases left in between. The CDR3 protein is CASSPVSGANVLTF. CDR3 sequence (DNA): TGTGCCAGCAGTCCCGTGTCTGGGGCCAACGTCCTGACTTTC.

CDR3 sequence: CASLSLGRTYEQYF. The CDR3 nucleotides are TGCGCCAGCCTTTCACTAGGGAGAACCTACGAGCAGTACTTC. J is TRBJ2-7 and V is TRBV10-2, with D tentatively TRBD2 (5 bases). V was trimmed by 8 bases and J by 2 bases, leaving 16 bases between them. This CDR3 comprises 14 residues. The V gene's germline CDR1 is WSHSY and CDR2 SAAADI.

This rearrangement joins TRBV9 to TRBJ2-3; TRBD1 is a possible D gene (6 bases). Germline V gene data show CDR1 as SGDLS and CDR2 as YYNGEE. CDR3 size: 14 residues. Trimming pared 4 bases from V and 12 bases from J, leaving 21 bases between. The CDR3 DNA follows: TGTGCCAGCAGCCCGCGACAGGACCCTTTCTCCCAGTATTTT. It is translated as CASSPRQDPFSQYF.

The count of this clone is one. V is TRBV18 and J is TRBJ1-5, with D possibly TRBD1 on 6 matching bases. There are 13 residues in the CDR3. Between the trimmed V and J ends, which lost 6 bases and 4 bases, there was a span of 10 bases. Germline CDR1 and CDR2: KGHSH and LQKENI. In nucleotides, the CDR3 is TGTGCCAGCTCTCTAGACAGGAATCAGCCCCAGCATTTT. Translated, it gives CASSLDRNQPQHF.

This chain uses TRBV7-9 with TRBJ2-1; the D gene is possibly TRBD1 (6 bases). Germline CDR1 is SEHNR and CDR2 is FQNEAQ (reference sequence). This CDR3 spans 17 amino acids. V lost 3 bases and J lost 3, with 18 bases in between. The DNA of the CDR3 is TGTGCCAGCAGCTTCAGGGGCCAACGACTCGACTACAATGAGCAGTTCTTC. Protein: CASSFRGQRLDYNEQFF.

Here the CDR3 reads CASSQGPNTEAFF. The CDR3 region has the DNA TGTGCCAGCAGCCAAGGGCCGAACACTGAAGCTTTCTTT. J is TRBJ1-1 and V is TRBV3-1 (or the pseudogene TRBV3-2); D remains ambiguous. V gave up 1 base and J gave up 1 base, with 4 bases separating them. The CDR3 has 13 amino acids. CDR1 and CDR2 from the germline V gene are LGHDT and YNNKEL (reference sequence).

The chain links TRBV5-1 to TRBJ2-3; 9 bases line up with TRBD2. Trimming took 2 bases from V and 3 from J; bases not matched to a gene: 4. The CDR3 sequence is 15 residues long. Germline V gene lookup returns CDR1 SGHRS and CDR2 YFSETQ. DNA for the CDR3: TGCGCCAGCAGCTTCGGGACTAGCAGTACAGATACGCAGTATTTT. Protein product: CASSFGTSSTDTQYF.

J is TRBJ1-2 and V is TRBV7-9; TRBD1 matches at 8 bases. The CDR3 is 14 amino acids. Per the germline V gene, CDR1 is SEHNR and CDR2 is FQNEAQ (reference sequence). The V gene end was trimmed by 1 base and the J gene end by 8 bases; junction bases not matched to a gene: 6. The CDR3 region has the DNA TGTGCCAGCAGCTTAGAGGGGACAGGAGACGGCTACACCTTC. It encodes CASSLEGTGDGYTF.

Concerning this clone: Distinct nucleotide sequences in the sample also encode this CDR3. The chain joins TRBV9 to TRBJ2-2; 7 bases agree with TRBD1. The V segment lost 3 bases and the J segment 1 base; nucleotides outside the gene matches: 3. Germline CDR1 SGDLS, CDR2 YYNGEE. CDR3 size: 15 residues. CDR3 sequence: CASSAGTVNTGELFF. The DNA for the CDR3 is TGTGCCAGCAGCGCGGGGACAGTGAACACCGGGGAGCTGTTTTTT.

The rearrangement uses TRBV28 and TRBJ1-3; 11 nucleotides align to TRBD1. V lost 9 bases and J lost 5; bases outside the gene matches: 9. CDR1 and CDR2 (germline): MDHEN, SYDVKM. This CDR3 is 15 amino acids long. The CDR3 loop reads CASTGDRGYRNTIYF. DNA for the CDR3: TGTGCCAGTACCGGGGACAGGGGGTATAGAAACACCATATATTTT.